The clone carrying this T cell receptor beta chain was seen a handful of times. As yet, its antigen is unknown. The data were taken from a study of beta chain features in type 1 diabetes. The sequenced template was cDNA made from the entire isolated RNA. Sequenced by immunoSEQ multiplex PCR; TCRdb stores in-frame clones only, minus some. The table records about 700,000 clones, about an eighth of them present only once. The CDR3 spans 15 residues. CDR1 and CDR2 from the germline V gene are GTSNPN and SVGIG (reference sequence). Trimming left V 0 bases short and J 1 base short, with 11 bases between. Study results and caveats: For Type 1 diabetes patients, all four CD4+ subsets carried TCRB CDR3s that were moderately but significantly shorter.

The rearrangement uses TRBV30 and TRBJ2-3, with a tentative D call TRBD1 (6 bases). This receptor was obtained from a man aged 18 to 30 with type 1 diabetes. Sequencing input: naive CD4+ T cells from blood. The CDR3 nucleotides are TGTGCCTGGAGTGTTGCCGCAGGGGGCACAGATACGCAGTATTTT. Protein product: CAWSVAAGGTDTQYF.